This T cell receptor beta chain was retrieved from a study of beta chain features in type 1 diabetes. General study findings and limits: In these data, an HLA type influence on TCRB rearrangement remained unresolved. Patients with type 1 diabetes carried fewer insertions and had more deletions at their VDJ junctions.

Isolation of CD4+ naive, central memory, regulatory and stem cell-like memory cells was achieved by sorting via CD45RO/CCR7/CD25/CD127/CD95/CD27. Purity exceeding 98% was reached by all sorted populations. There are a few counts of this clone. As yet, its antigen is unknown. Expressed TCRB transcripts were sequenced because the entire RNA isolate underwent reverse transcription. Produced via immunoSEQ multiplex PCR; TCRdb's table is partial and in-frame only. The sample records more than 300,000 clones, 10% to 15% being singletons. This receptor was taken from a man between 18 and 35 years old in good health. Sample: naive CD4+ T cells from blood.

The CDR3 sequence: CASSLGARTSRFGNEQFF. CDR3 DNA: TGTGCCAGCAGCTTGGGGGCCCGGACTAGCCGGTTCGGAAATGAGCAGTTCTTC. The chain recombines TRBV5-4 with TRBJ2-1, with 8 bases aligning to TRBD2. Germline CDR1 SGHNT, CDR2 YYREEE (reference sequence). The CDR3 runs 18 residues. The V gene end was trimmed by 0 bases and the J gene end by 7 bases; junction bases not matched to a gene: 15.